Presented here are 32 T cell receptor beta chains from one specimen sequenced in a study of shared clonotypes between healthy human individuals. Method: immunoSEQ multiplex PCR; TCRdb's copy keeps in-frame clones and lacks some. The table has some 1,600,000 clones, 98% seen once; the top ten hold 0.4% to 0.55%. Material: naive CD4+ T cells sorted from blood. Subset noted: CD45RA+ positively selected. The source is a man under 40 in good health.

The table lists this clone with a count of one. The chain carries TRBV5-4 and TRBJ2-4; TRBD1 or TRBD2 may be the D gene (5 bases each). The CDR3 totals 13 residues. V lost 2 bases to trimming and J lost 8 bases, with 11 bases between them. Germline V lookup: CDR1 SGHNT, CDR2 YYREEE (reference sequence). CDR3: CASSLRGDDIQYF. The CDR3 DNA reads TGTGCCAGCAGCTTAAGAGGGGACGACATTCAGTACTTC.

This clone was observed a single time. V usage is TRBV28 and J usage is TRBJ1-2; D ambiguous. Germline CDR1 reads MDHEN; CDR2 reads SYDVKM. The CDR3 contains 13 residues. V was cut by 6 bases and J by 4 bases, with 12 bases left in between. The CDR3: CASRLTYPYGYTF. The CDR3 region has the DNA TGTGCCAGCAGACTGACATACCCCTATGGCTACACCTTC.

The chain joins TRBV11-1 to TRBJ2-1, with TRBD2 as a possible D gene (5 bases). The CDR3 loop spans 14 amino acids. Per the germline V gene, CDR1 is SGHAT and CDR2 is FQDESV (reference sequence). V lost 3 bases, J lost 3 bases, and 9 bases lay in between. CDR3 sequence (DNA): TGTGCCAGCAGCTTCCTCACTAGCTACAATGAGCAGTTCTTC. Translation gives CASSFLTSYNEQFF.

The V call is TRBV11-2, the J call TRBJ1-1; D remains unclear. The germline V gene has CDR1 SGHAT and CDR2 FQNNGV. This CDR3 spans 13 amino acids. V was shortened by 7 bases and J by 2 bases, with 11 bases between the two germline ends. In nucleotides, the CDR3 is TGTGCCAGCACCCCTCCTCGAAACACTGAAGCTTTCTTT. This codes for CASTPPRNTEAFF.

The chain combines TRBV7-2 with TRBJ2-1; D perhaps matches TRBD2 (6 bases). With 5 bases removed from V and 3 bases from J, the gap between germline ends came to 17 bases. Germline V lookup: CDR1 SGHTA, CDR2 FQGNSA. The CDR3 runs 16 residues. CDR3 in DNA: TGTGCCAGCAGCCCGTCCTTGACTAGAAGCTACAATGAGCAGTTCTTC. It specifies CASSPSLTRSYNEQFF.

The chain is built from TRBV28 and TRBJ2-5, with 9 bases fitting TRBD2. This CDR3 has 15 amino acids. V gave up 2 bases and J gave up 4 bases; unmatched junction bases: 5. CDR1 and CDR2 from the germline V gene are MDHEN and SYDVKM. CDR3 DNA: TGTGCCAGCAGTTTAGCTAGCGGGGACCCAGAGACCCAGTACTTC. This codes for CASSLASGDPETQYF.

The chain couples TRBV5-6 to TRBJ2-7; 11 positions match TRBD1. CDR3 size: 15 residues. With 4 bases clipped from V and 2 bases from J, the junction kept 5 bases outside the gene matches. The germline V gene encodes CDR1 SGHDT and CDR2 YYEEEE. The CDR3 spells CASSEGQGDPYEQYF. CDR3 DNA sequence: TGTGCCAGCAGCGAGGGACAGGGGGACCCCTACGAGCAGTACTTC.

J is TRBJ2-3 and V is TRBV25-1; TRBD2 matches at 14 bases. V dropped 3 bases and J dropped 5; count of bases not matched to a gene: 7. The CDR3 is 17 residues long. Germline CDR1 is MGHDK and CDR2 is SYGVNS. Here the CDR3 DNA reads TGTGCCAGCAGTGACAACAGGGGACTAGCGGGAGTAGATACGCAGTATTTT. Protein product: CASSDNRGLAGVDTQYF.

The chain couples TRBV11-3 to TRBJ2-3, with D perhaps TRBD1 (6 bases). Germline V gene sequence: CDR1 SGHNT, CDR2 YENEEA. This CDR3 has 14 amino acids. V was pared by 5 bases and J by 6 bases, with 15 bases between. CDR3 protein: CASSTGQFGDTQYF. The CDR3 DNA reads as TGTGCCAGCAGCACCGGACAGTTCGGGGATACGCAGTATTTT.

V gene TRBV28 combines with J gene TRBJ2-5, with unresolved D. V lost 4 bases, J lost 5 bases, and 8 bases lay in between. The CDR3 loop spans 12 amino acids. Germline V lookup: CDR1 MDHEN, CDR2 SYDVKM. Here the CDR3 DNA reads TGTGCCAGCAGTTCCCTCGGGGAGACCCAGTACTTC. Translating gives CASSSLGETQYF.

V usage is TRBV19 and J usage is TRBJ2-1; 12 nucleotides agree with TRBD2. The V and J ends lost 4 bases and 10 bases, in that order; junction bases with no gene match: 5. Germline lookup yields CDR1 LNHDA and CDR2 SQIVND (reference sequence). This CDR3 spans 14 amino acids. Here the CDR3 reads CASSTPGLAGEQFF. The CDR3 DNA reads TGTGCCAGTAGTACCCCCGGACTAGCGGGGGAGCAGTTCTTC. The full variable domain, with the rest looked up from reference TRBV19 and TRBJ2-1, is DGGITQSPKYLFRKEGQNVTLSCEQNLNHDAMYWYRQDPGQGLRLIYYSQIVNDFQKGDIAEGYSVSREKKESFPLTVTSAQKNPTAFYLCASSTPGLAGEQFFGPGTRLTVL.

V gene TRBV5-1 combines with J gene TRBJ2-1, with a tentative D call TRBD1 (5 bases). Germline V gives CDR1 SGHRS, CDR2 YFSETQ. Trimming stripped 4 bases from V and 0 bases from J, with 17 bases between. The CDR3 has 17 amino acids. The CDR3 here is CASSEAPKGNSYNEQFF. The CDR3 region has the DNA TGCGCCAGCAGCGAAGCCCCCAAGGGGAACTCCTACAATGAGCAGTTCTTC.

This sequence joins TRBV11-2 and TRBJ2-7, with 13 nucleotides matching TRBD2. The germline V gene encodes CDR1 SGHAT and CDR2 FQNNGV. Trimming cost V 0 bases and J 3 bases; bases outside gene matches: 8. CDR3 length: 18 residues. DNA for the CDR3: TGTGCCAGCAGCTTAGATGGGGGACTAGCGGGGATGATCTACGAGCAGTACTTC. This sequence encodes CASSLDGGLAGMIYEQYF. Filled out from reference TRBV11-2 and TRBJ2-7, the complete variable domain reads EAGVAQSPRYKIIEKRQSVAFWCNPISGHATLYWYQQILGQGPKLLIQFQNNGVVDDSQLPKDRFSAERLKGVDSTLKIQPAKLEDSAVYLCASSLDGGLAGMIYEQYFGPGTRLTVT.

The V gene is TRBV5-8, the J gene TRBJ2-7, with D uncertain. Germline V gene data show CDR1 as SGHTS and CDR2 as YDEGEE. V was clipped by 0 bases and J by 3 bases, with 7 bases between them. The CDR3 consists of 13 residues. In DNA, the CDR3 is TGTGCCAGCAGCTTGGGACCGAACTACGAGCAGTACTTC. Its translation is CASSLGPNYEQYF.

V gene TRBV18 combines with J gene TRBJ2-2, with 9 bases fitting TRBD2. CDR1 is KGHSH and CDR2 is LQKENI in the germline V gene. The CDR3 totals 16 residues. Unmatched junction bases numbered 6, after V lost 3 bases and J lost 4 bases. CDR3 in amino acids: CASSPGLAGITGELFF. The CDR3 bases are TGTGCCAGCTCACCGGGACTAGCCGGGATCACCGGGGAGCTGTTTTTT.

This clone was recorded once. CDR3 nucleotide sequence: TGTGCCAGCAGTGACGGACTAGCTGGCTACGAGCAGTACTTC. Translating it yields CASSDGLAGYEQYF. The rearrangement links TRBV2 to TRBJ2-7; 8 bases are shared with TRBD2. V lost 3 bases to trimming and J lost 3 bases; unmatched junction nucleotides: 4. Germline V gene lookup returns CDR1 SNHLY and CDR2 FYNNEI. CDR3 length: 14 amino acids.

As for this clone: Additional DNA sequences in this sample encode the identical CDR3. The chain is built from TRBV29-1 and TRBJ2-5, with 7 bases identical to TRBD1. The CDR3 has 13 residues. The germline gives CDR1 SQVTM, CDR2 ANQGSEA. V lost 6 bases, J lost 5 bases, and 9 bases stayed unmatched. CDR3 region: CSVPTSGGETQYF. CDR3 sequence (DNA): TGCAGCGTCCCAACATCAGGGGGTGAGACCCAGTACTTC. Full variable domain (rest looked up from reference TRBV29-1 and TRBJ2-5): SAVISQKPSRDICQRGTSLTIQCQVDSQVTMMFWYRQQPGQSLTLIATANQGSEATYESGFVIDKFPISRPNLTFSTLTVSNMSPEDSSIYLCSVPTSGGETQYFGPGTRLLVL.

V usage is TRBV11-2 and J usage is TRBJ2-5, with TRBD1 as a possible D gene (6 bases). V lost 2 bases, J lost 5 bases, and 21 bases lay in between. The CDR3 length is 17 residues. Looked up from germline, CDR1 is SGHAT and CDR2 is FQNNGV. This CDR3 reads CASSLSPTTRGVETQYF. CDR3 DNA sequence: TGTGCCAGCAGCTTATCCCCGACCACCAGGGGAGTTGAGACCCAGTACTTC.

This rearrangement joins TRBV2 to TRBJ2-7; weak D call: TRBD1 (5 bases). The CDR3 runs to 12 residues. V was clipped by 3 bases and J by 6 bases, with 9 bases between them. Germline CDR1 SNHLY, CDR2 FYNNEI. The CDR3 sequence is CASSESGFEQYF. DNA for the CDR3: TGTGCCAGCAGTGAGTCAGGGTTCGAGCAGTACTTC. Using reference TRBV2 and TRBJ2-7 for the parts outside the CDR3, the full variable domain is EPEVTQTPSHQVTQMGQEVILRCVPISNHLYFYWYRQILGQKVEFLVSFYNNEISEKSEIFDDQFSVERPDGSNFTLKIRSTKLEDSAMYFCASSESGFEQYFGPGTRLTVT.

The chain is built from TRBV5-6 and TRBJ1-5; 10 bases agree with TRBD1. CDR1 is SGHDT and CDR2 is YYEEEE in the germline V gene. V lost 3 bases to trimming and J lost 4 bases; unmatched junction nucleotides: 4. This CDR3 spans 15 amino acids. The CDR3 DNA sequence: TGTGCCAGCAGCTGGGGGACAGGGGCGAATCAGCCCCAGCATTTT. This gives the protein CASSWGTGANQPQHF.

The chain recombines TRBV9 with TRBJ1-1, with D possibly TRBD1 on 5 matching bases. Germline CDR1 and CDR2: SGDLS and YYNGEE. The CDR3 extends over 15 amino acids. V lost 3 bases and J 1 base, leaving 13 bases between the germline ends. CDR3 sequence reads: CASSGIGGGNTEAFF. The CDR3 bases are TGTGCCAGCAGCGGTATTGGGGGTGGGAACACTGAAGCTTTCTTT.

The rearrangement joins TRBV28 to TRBJ2-7; the D gene could be TRBD1 or TRBD2 (6 bases each). The CDR3 has 11 amino acids. Germline assignment: CDR1 MDHEN and CDR2 SYDVKM. The V end lost 10 bases, the J end lost 2 bases, and 9 bases lay between the germline ends. The CDR3 loop is CATGGPYEQYF. In DNA form, the CDR3 reads TGTGCCACCGGGGGCCCCTACGAGCAGTACTTC.

Notes on this clone: The sample holds other DNA sequences that translate to the same CDR3. The CDR3 region has the DNA TGTGCCAGCTCACCATTAAGGGGGGGAGAGACCCAGTACTTC. Its translation: CASSPLRGGETQYF. This rearrangement joins TRBV18 to TRBJ2-5, with a possible D match to TRBD2 (7 bases). The CDR3 contains 14 residues. Trimming shortened V by 2 bases and J by 4 bases, and 11 bases separated the two germline ends. CDR1 and CDR2 (germline): KGHSH, LQKENI.

Turning to this clone: At the DNA level, this CDR3 is encoded by other sequences in the same sample as well. The chain employs TRBV29-1 and TRBJ1-3, with a weak D call TRBD1 (5 bases). This CDR3 region has 13 residues. Trimming cost V 4 bases and J 4 bases, with 11 bases left between them. Germline V gene lookup returns CDR1 SQVTM and CDR2 ANQGSEA. As DNA, the CDR3 is TGCAGCGTTGGTCAGGGATCGGGAAACACCATATATTTT. Amino acids: CSVGQGSGNTIYF.

The chain couples TRBV28 to TRBJ2-7, with 11 bases matching TRBD1. The CDR3 is 17 residues long. In germline, CDR1 is MDHEN, CDR2 SYDVKM. J gave up 3 bases and V 10 bases, and 17 bases lay outside the gene matches. For the CDR3, the DNA is TGTGCCACCTCCAGGACAGGGGGCCGGAGCGGAGACTACGAGCAGTACTTC. It is translated as CATSRTGGRSGDYEQYF.

The chain couples TRBV27 to TRBJ2-2; 8 bases map to TRBD2. Germline V gene data show CDR1 as MNHEY and CDR2 as SMNVEV (reference sequence). J lost 0 bases, V lost 1 base, and 4 bases had no gene match. The CDR3 is 17 amino acids. CDR3 DNA sequence: TGTGCCAGCAGTTTATTCGCGGGGGGATCGAACACCGGGGAGCTGTTTTTT. As protein: CASSLFAGGSNTGELFF.

The rearrangement joins TRBV5-1 to TRBJ1-4; TRBD1 agrees at 7 bases. The germline gives CDR1 SGHRS, CDR2 YFSETQ. J gave up 7 bases and V 3 bases, and 9 bases lay outside the gene matches. The CDR3 has 15 amino acids. The CDR3 region is CASSSLTGAGEKLFF. CDR3 coding DNA: TGCGCCAGCAGCTCGCTTACAGGGGCTGGTGAAAAACTGTTTTTT. The full variable domain, with the rest looked up from reference TRBV5-1 and TRBJ1-4, is KAGVTQTPRYLIKTRGQQVTLSCSPISGHRSVSWYQQTPGQGLQFLFEYFSETQRNKGNFPGRFSGRQFSNSRSEMNVSTLELGDSALYLCASSSLTGAGEKLFFGSGTQLSVL.

The chain links TRBV28 to TRBJ1-2, with a tentative D call TRBD1 (5 bases). V shed 4 bases and J shed 6 bases, with 18 bases lying between them. Germline assignment: CDR1 MDHEN and CDR2 SYDVKM. CDR3 length: 15 amino acids. CDR3 in DNA: TGTGCCAGCAGTTCACCAGGGAGGATAGGGGATGGCTACACCTTC. This gives the protein CASSSPGRIGDGYTF.

The chain has TRBV7-2 and TRBJ1-5; no definite D call. The CDR3 extends over 13 amino acids. Germline loops: CDR1 SGHTA, CDR2 FQGNSA. V dropped 5 bases and J dropped 5 bases, with 10 bases sitting between them. The CDR3 coding sequence is TGTGCCAGCAGCCCCCAATTCGATCAGCCCCAGCATTTT. Its protein product is CASSPQFDQPQHF.

The chain joins TRBV6-1 to TRBJ2-7; 8 positions agree with TRBD2. The trim removed 3 bases at V and 2 bases at J, leaving 6 bases unmatched. This CDR3 contains 15 residues. CDR1 and CDR2 (germline): MNHNS, SASEGT. Here the CDR3 reads CASSDSGGSAYEQYF. As DNA, the CDR3 is TGTGCCAGCAGTGACAGCGGGGGAAGTGCCTACGAGCAGTACTTC.

In DNA form, the CDR3 reads TGCGCCAGCAGTGCTGGGACTAGCCCCGATACGCAGTATTTT. Translating gives CASSAGTSPDTQYF. The V gene is TRBV10-1, the J gene TRBJ2-3; 9 bases fit TRBD2. This CDR3 spans 14 amino acids. Looked up from germline, CDR1 is WNHNN and CDR2 is SYGVQD (reference sequence). The J segment lost 6 bases and the V segment lost 4 bases, leaving 5 bases of the junction unmatched.

The V call is TRBV7-2, the J call TRBJ1-1; D not resolved. The CDR3 has 13 residues. CDR1 is SGHTA, CDR2 FQGNSA, per germline. The ends were cut back, 1 base at V and 3 bases at J, with 6 bases in the middle. CDR3 DNA: TGTGCCAGCAGCTTAGTCAGGCACACTGAAGCTTTCTTT. This encodes CASSLVRHTEAFF. Using reference TRBV7-2 and TRBJ1-1 for the parts outside the CDR3, the full variable domain is GAGVSQSPSNKVTEKGKDVELRCDPISGHTALYWYRQSLGQGLEFLIYFQGNSAPDKSGLPSDRFSAERTGGSVSTLTIQRTQQEDSAVYLCASSLVRHTEAFFGQGTRLTVV.